Shown below are 17 T cell receptor beta chains from a single sample sequenced in a study of T-cell memory formation after mild COVID-19. A single record per CDR3 protein comes from TCRdb applying MiXCR to the 5' RACE reads. In the table there are about 57,000 distinct CDR3 sequences, over 9% of which are singletons. Sequenced input: PBMCs or a T cell subset sorted from them (not recorded which). The receptors here all came from a young man who had mild COVID-19 (a few samples of this study predate the infection). Cell type and time point are not known.

The chain joins TRBV6-5 to TRBJ2-7; 8 bases agree with TRBD2. The CDR3 extends over 14 amino acids. Germline CDR1 and CDR2: MNHEY and SVGAGI. Trimming took 8 bases from V and 2 from J; bases not matched to a gene: 8. The CDR3 here is CASPTRRGAYEQYF. The CDR3 nucleotides read TGTGCCAGCCCAACAAGGCGGGGGGCCTACGAGCAGTACTTC.

This clonotype was seen at least ten times. V is TRBV18 and J is TRBJ2-5; D is ambiguous. V was pared by 5 bases and J by 5 bases, with 9 bases between. The germline V gene has CDR1 KGHSH and CDR2 LQKENI. The CDR3 consists of 12 residues. DNA for the CDR3: TGTGCCAGCTCAAGGGTGGACGAGACCCAGTACTTC. As protein: CASSRVDETQYF.

The table lists this clonotype with a few counts. V gene TRBV25-1 combines with J gene TRBJ1-6; unclear D gene. Germline assignment: CDR1 MGHDK and CDR2 SYGVNS. V lost 1 base and J 9 bases, leaving 4 bases between the germline ends. The CDR3 totals 12 residues. The CDR3 region has the DNA TGTGCCAGCAGTGAATGGGCTTCACCCCTCCACTTT. Protein sequence: CASSEWASPLHF.

The rearrangement uses TRBV19 and TRBJ2-5; maybe TRBD2 (6 bases). Germline-derived CDR1 and CDR2 are LNHDA and SQIVND (reference sequence). The V end lost 9 bases, the J end lost 6 bases, and 17 bases lay between the germline ends. This CDR3 is 13 amino acids long. The CDR3 bases are TGTGCCAGCACCCAGGGAGGTGCAAAGACCCAGTACTTC. Its translation: CASTQGGAKTQYF.

This clonotype turned up a few times. The chain has TRBV5-1 and TRBJ2-7; 7 nucleotides line up with TRBD1. Germline V lookup: CDR1 SGHRS, CDR2 YFSETQ. V trimming: 0 bases; J trimming: 4 bases; junction bases outside the gene matches: 4. CDR3 length equals 14 residues. The CDR3 DNA reads as TGCGCCAGCAGCTTGGGACAGGGTAATTACGAGCAGTACTTC. Translating gives CASSLGQGNYEQYF.

The genes are TRBV28 and TRBJ1-5; 9 bases are shared with TRBD1. CDR1 MDHEN and CDR2 SYDVKM come from the germline V gene. V was clipped by 5 bases and J by 10 bases; unmatched bases: 15. The CDR3 length is 16 residues. CDR3 nucleotides: TGTGCCAGCAGTCCAACCGGGACAGGGCCAAATCGACCCCAGCATTTT. Amino acid sequence: CASSPTGTGPNRPQHF. Filled out from reference TRBV28 and TRBJ1-5, the complete variable domain reads DVKVTQSSRYLVKRTGEKVFLECVQDMDHENMFWYRQDPGLGLRLIYFSYDVKMKEKGDIPEGYSVSREKKERFSLILESASTNQTSMYLCASSPTGTGPNRPQHFGDGTRLSIL.

This clonotype showed up many times. V gene TRBV7-9 combines with J gene TRBJ2-2; tentatively, D is TRBD1 or TRBD2 (5 bases each). The CDR3 length is 16 residues. V was clipped by 6 bases and J by 3 bases, with 17 bases between them. The germline V gene has CDR1 SEHNR and CDR2 FQNEAQ (reference sequence). The CDR3 loop reads CASRAPRRGDTGELFF. The CDR3 DNA sequence: TGTGCCAGCAGGGCTCCGAGGAGAGGGGACACCGGGGAGCTGTTTTTT.

This clonotype occurred many times. The rearrangement links TRBV20-1 to TRBJ1-6, with a tentative D call TRBD1 (5 bases). Trimming cost V 5 bases and J 0 bases, with 8 bases left between them. Germline values: CDR1 DFQATT, CDR2 SNEGSKA (reference sequence). CDR3 length: 14 amino acids. The CDR3 nucleotides read TGCAGTGCTGGACACAGCTCCTATAATTCACCCCTCCACTTT. Residues: CSAGHSSYNSPLHF.

This clonotype was observed a handful of times. This CDR3 is CASSPGLAGAQFF. For the CDR3, the DNA is TGCGCCAGCAGCCCGGGACTAGCGGGGGCCCAGTTCTTC. This chain links TRBV10-1 with TRBJ2-1; TRBD2 aligns across 14 bases. Germline lookup yields CDR1 WNHNN and CDR2 SYGVQD (reference sequence). The V segment lost 6 bases and the J segment 13 bases; nucleotides outside the gene matches: 5. CDR3 size: 13 residues.

The chain couples TRBV20-1 to TRBJ2-7; D is uncertain. CDR3 length: 14 residues. Germline assignment: CDR1 DFQATT and CDR2 SNEGSKA (reference sequence). The CDR3 spells CSAGDSSHDYEQYV. The CDR3 DNA sequence: TGCAGTGCTGGAGACTCCTCCCACGATTACGAGCAGTACGTC.

The gene calls are TRBV5-1 and TRBJ1-1, with D possibly being TRBD1 (5 bases). V dropped 1 base and J dropped 0 bases, with 10 bases sitting between them. The CDR3 has 15 residues. Germline V CDR1 and CDR2: SGHRS, YFSETQ. DNA for the CDR3: TGCGCCAGCAGCTTGCCAGGGAGGATGAACACTGAAGCTTTCTTT. Translating it yields CASSLPGRMNTEAFF.

This chain links TRBV29-1 with TRBJ1-2; D gene unclear. Per germline, CDR1 SQVTM and CDR2 ANQGSEA. The germline V and J ends were trimmed by 2 bases and 4 bases, with 14 bases remaining between them. CDR3 length equals 14 residues. CDR3 DNA: TGCAGCGTTGAATTGGGGAATTGGGGCTATGGCTACACCTTC. Translated: CSVELGNWGYGYTF.

This clonotype appeared many times. CDR3 sequence: CASSFRGGNEQFF. The CDR3 coding sequence is TGTGCCAGCAGCTTTAGAGGAGGCAATGAGCAGTTCTTC. The J gene is TRBJ2-1, the V gene TRBV7-2; D possibly corresponds to TRBD2 (5 bases). This CDR3 spans 13 amino acids. CDR1 is SGHTA, CDR2 FQGNSA, per germline. Trimming shortened V by 3 bases and J by 6 bases, and 9 bases separated the two germline ends.

Only a few counts were recorded for this clonotype. The CDR3, as DNA: TGTGCCAGCAGCTCTAACAGGGGGCGTGGGACTGAAGCTTTCTTT. Amino acids: CASSSNRGRGTEAFF. This chain joins TRBV7-6 and TRBJ1-1; 9 bases map to TRBD1. Losses at the gene ends were 4 bases for V and 5 bases for J; bases not matched to a gene: 8. Germline CDR1 SGHVS, CDR2 FNYEAQ. This CDR3 spans 15 amino acids.

V gene TRBV10-2 combines with J gene TRBJ2-5; D unresolved. V was cut by 3 bases and J by 5 bases, with 16 bases left in between. Per the germline V gene, CDR1 is WSHSY and CDR2 is SAAADI. The CDR3 sequence is 15 residues long. Here the CDR3 DNA reads TGCGCCAGCAGTGAATACGGCCGGAGCGAGGAGACCCAGTACTTC. Translated: CASSEYGRSEETQYF.

The chain uses TRBV28 and TRBJ2-1; D possibly matches TRBD1 or TRBD2 (6 bases each). This CDR3 contains 14 residues. CDR1 and CDR2 (germline): MDHEN, SYDVKM. Trimming removed 7 bases from V and 6 bases from J, with 16 bases in between. CDR3 nucleotides: TGTGCCAGCAACTACCCGGGGGCGGGCAATGAGCAGTTCTTC. Amino acids: CASNYPGAGNEQFF. Filled out from reference TRBV28 and TRBJ2-1, the complete variable domain reads DVKVTQSSRYLVKRTGEKVFLECVQDMDHENMFWYRQDPGLGLRLIYFSYDVKMKEKGDIPEGYSVSREKKERFSLILESASTNQTSMYLCASNYPGAGNEQFFGPGTRLTVL.

The chain employs TRBV6-2 or TRBV6-3 and TRBJ2-1; tentatively, D is TRBD1 (7 bases). Looked up from germline, CDR1 is MNHEY and CDR2 is SVGEGT. Trimming left V 6 bases short and J 3 bases short, with 15 bases between. This CDR3 comprises 15 residues. The CDR3 DNA sequence: TGTGCCAGCAGAAAGGAGGGGGCCAACTACAATGAGCAGTTCTTC. This translates into CASRKEGANYNEQFF.